This TCR beta chain was identified during a study of OX40 agonist ivuxolimab in advanced cancers. At the level of the study: Every 2 weeks, ivuxolimab was infused into the patients intravenously at between 0.01 and 10 mg/kg. The study, taken as a whole, reports: CD8+ T cells were the subset that, on average, had more expanded clones than CD4+.

Concerning this clone itself: Its antigen is unknown.

The germline V gene encodes CDR1 SGDLS and CDR2 YYNGEE. CDR3 size: 15 residues. The trim removed 3 bases at V and 8 bases at J, leaving 9 bases unmatched. The repertoire was sequenced with immunoSEQ multiplex PCR; TCRdb's copy has only in-frame clones and lacks some. The sample carries tens of thousands of clones, around 87% recorded once. Here the sequenced sample was CD4+ or CD8+ T cells sorted from blood, taken in a trial of the OX40 agonist ivuxolimab. The receptor's source is an adult with an advanced solid tumor such as melanoma, head and neck, liver or kidney cancer. The chain recombines TRBV9 with TRBJ1-4; 8 nucleotides agree with TRBD1. CDR3 sequence: CASSAPGGYKEKLFF. The CDR3 DNA reads as TGTGCCAGCAGCGCTCCAGGGGGCTATAAGGAAAAACTGTTTTTT.